This T cell receptor beta chain is drawn from a study of cytomegalovirus exposure and HLA in healthy donors. Study summary: The 95 to 150 validation repertoires used a platform that matched the one used for the 550 to 800 first-cohort repertoires, as a later analysis reported.

TCRdb's copy holds only in-frame clones and misses some; the assay was immunoSEQ multiplex PCR. The data hold about 240,000 clones, with around 85% observed a single time. This TCR was sampled from a woman aged 25 to 45 in good health and CMV-seropositive. The sequenced sample consisted of PBMCs.

The DNA for the CDR3 is TGTGCCAGCAGCTTAGATTTAAATGAGCAGTTCTTC. Translated: CASSLDLNEQFF. The V and J genes are TRBV7-9 and TRBJ2-1; D is unresolved. The CDR3 contains 12 residues. Trimming shortened V by 1 base and J by 7 bases, and 5 bases separated the two germline ends. Germline V gene sequence: CDR1 SEHNR, CDR2 FQNEAQ (reference sequence).